These 29 T cell receptor beta chains share one sample of origin, sequenced in a study of T cells in Graves' hyperthyroidism and ophthalmopathy. What was amplified from RNA transcripts were TCR beta CDR3 regions. Researchers ran a first-round RT-PCR on the TCR CDR3 using the HTBI primer set. TCRdb recomputed calls from the multiplex PCR reads with MiXCR, one row per CDR3 protein. The sample records around 430,000 distinct CDR3 sequences, 14% to 15% being singletons. Sequenced sample: blood. The receptors were gathered from a woman aged 25 to 45 with Graves' hyperthyroidism.

This clonotype has only a few counts. The chain recombines TRBV7-6 with TRBJ1-1; no firm D call. Trimming stripped 5 bases from V and 1 base from J, with 11 bases between. This CDR3 has 14 amino acids. CDR1 SGHVS and CDR2 FNYEAQ come from the germline V gene. This chain's CDR3 is CASSPTLGNTEAFF. The CDR3 DNA sequence: TGTGCCAGCAGCCCGACTCTGGGGAACACTGAAGCTTTCTTT.

The DNA for the CDR3 is TGTGCCACCAGGAATACTTACGAGCAGTACTTC. Translated: CATRNTYEQYF. The J gene is TRBJ2-7, the V gene TRBV24-1; D unresolved. The germline V gene has CDR1 KGHDR and CDR2 SFDVKD. V was trimmed by 7 bases and J by 4 bases, leaving 7 bases between them. This CDR3 is 11 amino acids long.

This rearrangement joins TRBV15 to TRBJ2-3; D gene unclear. Germline-derived CDR1 and CDR2 are LNHNV and YYDKDF (reference sequence). CDR3 length: 13 residues. V lost 6 bases and J 1 base, leaving 8 bases between the germline ends. The CDR3 nucleotides are TGTGCCACCAGTCTCTCGGGCACAGATACGCAGTATTTT. It yields the protein CATSLSGTDTQYF.

The gene calls are TRBV19 and TRBJ2-3; 15 nucleotides line up with TRBD2. CDR3 length equals 15 residues. Germline CDR1 is LNHDA and CDR2 is SQIVND (reference sequence). V was pared by 7 bases and J by 6 bases, with 5 bases of the junction left unmatched. CDR3 in amino acids: CASTRTSGREDTQYF. The CDR3 nucleotides are TGTGCCAGTACTAGGACTAGCGGGAGGGAGGATACGCAGTATTTT. Using reference TRBV19 and TRBJ2-3 for the parts outside the CDR3, the full variable domain is DGGITQSPKYLFRKEGQNVTLSCEQNLNHDAMYWYRQDPGQGLRLIYYSQIVNDFQKGDIAEGYSVSREKKESFPLTVTSAQKNPTAFYLCASTRTSGREDTQYFGPGTRLTVL.

This clonotype showed up just a few times. The CDR3 loop reads CASSLGQGVFGNSNQPQHF. CDR3 bases: TGTGCCAGCAGTTTGGGACAGGGAGTTTTTGGGAATAGCAATCAGCCCCAGCATTTT. The chain combines TRBV28 with TRBJ1-5; TRBD1 matches 9 bases. Trimming took 3 bases from V and 0 from J; bases not matched to a gene: 12. The germline V gene encodes CDR1 MDHEN and CDR2 SYDVKM. This CDR3 spans 19 amino acids.

V is TRBV7-8 and J is TRBJ2-1; 13 bases are shared with TRBD2. Unmatched junction bases numbered 7, after V lost 1 base and J lost 7 bases. Germline V lookup: CDR1 SGHVS, CDR2 FQNEAQ. CDR3 length equals 17 residues. The CDR3 nucleotides read TGTGCCAGCAGCTTAGTGACGGGACTAGCGGGAAGGAATGAGCAGTTCTTC. Translation gives CASSLVTGLAGRNEQFF.

A few counts support this clonotype. The chain carries TRBV7-9 and TRBJ2-7; maybe TRBD1 (6 bases). The CDR3 sequence is 15 residues long. The germline V gene has CDR1 SEHNR and CDR2 FQNEAQ (reference sequence). V was clipped by 5 bases and J by 2 bases, with 16 bases between them. CDR3 sequence reads: CASSNTGNSPYEQYF. In nucleotides, the CDR3 is TGTGCCAGCAGCAATACAGGGAATTCCCCCTACGAGCAGTACTTC.

This chain links TRBV9 with TRBJ2-3; D possibly corresponds to TRBD2 (5 bases). CDR3 size: 15 residues. Trimming took 2 bases from V and 0 from J, leaving 10 bases between them. Per the germline V gene, CDR1 is SGDLS and CDR2 is YYNGEE. DNA of the CDR3: TGTGCCAGCAGCGTGGGAGCGGTCAGCACAGATACGCAGTATTTT. As protein: CASSVGAVSTDTQYF.

In this sample, this clonotype turned up a few times. The chain combines TRBV3-1 with TRBJ2-7, with 13 bases lining up with TRBD2. V lost 6 bases and J lost 7; bases outside the gene matches: 6. CDR3 length equals 14 residues. From germline, CDR1 is LGHDT and CDR2 YNNKEL (reference sequence). CDR3 nucleotide sequence: TGTGCCAGCAGACGGACTAGCGGGAGCGATGAGCAGTACTTC. It encodes CASRRTSGSDEQYF.

This chain joins TRBV6-2 or TRBV6-3 and TRBJ1-1; tentative D call: TRBD1 (5 bases). The germline V and J ends were trimmed by 5 bases and 6 bases, with 13 bases remaining between them. Germline-derived CDR1 and CDR2 are MNHEY and SVGEGT. This CDR3 comprises 13 residues. The CDR3 protein is CASSQREGAEAFF. CDR3 DNA sequence: TGTGCCAGCAGTCAAAGGGAAGGGGCTGAAGCTTTCTTT.

The CDR3: CASSQKPGLAVDIPYEQYF. Written as DNA, the CDR3 is TGCGCCAGCAGCCAAAAACCGGGACTAGCGGTCGATATACCCTACGAGCAGTACTTC. The J gene is TRBJ2-7, the V gene TRBV4-1; 11 bases agree with TRBD2. After removal of 2 bases from V and 2 bases from J, the junction contained 14 bases not matched to a gene. CDR1 and CDR2 (germline): MGHRA, YSYEKL. The CDR3 sequence is 19 residues long.

This clonotype was seen only a few times. The chain carries TRBV28 and TRBJ2-6; 7 bases agree with TRBD1. The germline CDR1 and CDR2 sequences are MDHEN and SYDVKM. The CDR3 length is 16 residues. Trimming took 8 bases from V and 0 from J; bases not matched to a gene: 7. The CDR3 loop is CASAWDRRSGANVLTF. The CDR3 DNA reads as TGTGCCAGCGCCTGGGACAGACGCTCTGGGGCCAACGTCCTGACTTTC.

This clonotype was seen only a few times. The rearrangement links TRBV6-4 to TRBJ2-6; no definite D call. From germline, CDR1 is MRHNA and CDR2 SNTAGT. Trimming removed 3 bases at V and 4 bases at J, with 7 bases between. The CDR3 spans 14 residues. CDR3: CASSEGKGANVLTF. The CDR3 coding sequence is TGTGCCAGCAGTGAGGGGAAAGGGGCCAACGTCCTGACTTTC.

This chain joins TRBV7-3 and TRBJ2-1, with 11 bases fitting TRBD2. This CDR3 is 16 amino acids long. V was pared by 2 bases and J by 8 bases, with 8 bases of the junction left unmatched. CDR1 and CDR2 from the germline V gene are SGHTA and FQGTGA. In DNA, the CDR3 is TGTGCCAGCAGCTTATCTGCTAGCGGGGGGTATGATGAGCAGTTCTTC. Translation: CASSLSASGGYDEQFF.

This clonotype has at least ten counts. The rearrangement joins TRBV20-1 to TRBJ1-5; 7 bases are shared with TRBD1. The CDR3 runs 13 residues. V trimming: 4 bases; J trimming: 7 bases; junction bases outside the gene matches: 7. CDR1 DFQATT and CDR2 SNEGSKA come from the germline V gene (reference sequence). CDR3 in amino acids: CSAKRTGHQPQHF. In nucleotides, the CDR3 is TGCAGTGCTAAGCGGACAGGACACCAGCCCCAGCATTTT.

This clonotype came up a few times. V gene TRBV7-2 combines with J gene TRBJ2-3; TRBD2 matches at 14 bases. The CDR3 is 17 amino acids. Germline values: CDR1 SGHTA, CDR2 FQGNSA. Germline trimming cut 4 bases from V and 2 bases from J; bases unmatched to any gene: 5. CDR3 DNA: TGTGCCAGCAGCTCGGGACTAGCGGGAGAGAACACAGATACGCAGTATTTT. This gives the protein CASSSGLAGENTDTQYF.

This clonotype was counted many times. This rearrangement joins TRBV28 to TRBJ2-7; D is ambiguous. The germline V gene has CDR1 MDHEN and CDR2 SYDVKM. The germline V and J ends were trimmed by 2 bases and 1 base, with 9 bases remaining between them. The CDR3 totals 14 residues. As DNA, the CDR3 is TGTGCCAGCAGTTTAACCGGCAGATCCTACGAGCAGTACTTC. Encoded protein: CASSLTGRSYEQYF.

This clonotype was seen a handful of times. This chain connects TRBV12-3 or TRBV12-4 to TRBJ2-7, with D hard to call. The V and J ends lost 6 bases and 9 bases respectively, with 15 bases between them. The CDR3 contains 12 residues. As DNA, the CDR3 is TGTGCCAGCAGCCTAGGACCTCAAGGGCAGTACTTC. It codes for CASSLGPQGQYF.

CDR3 DNA: TGCAGTGCTCTCGATCTACAGAGCTACGAGCAGTACTTC. It yields the protein CSALDLQSYEQYF. The gene calls are TRBV20-1 and TRBJ2-7; D uncertain. Trimming shortened V by 5 bases and J by 3 bases, and 14 bases separated the two germline ends. The germline gives CDR1 DFQATT, CDR2 SNEGSKA (reference sequence). This CDR3 is 13 amino acids long.

This clonotype was seen many times. The rearrangement joins TRBV27 to TRBJ2-7; 9 bases map to TRBD2. The CDR3 spans 17 residues. J lost 2 bases, V lost 5 bases, and 13 bases had no gene match. Looked up from germline, CDR1 is MNHEY and CDR2 is SMNVEV (reference sequence). This CDR3 reads CASSPLKRLAAPYEQYF. CDR3 nucleotide sequence: TGTGCCAGCAGTCCCCTCAAAAGACTAGCGGCACCCTACGAGCAGTACTTC.

The chain links TRBV10-3 to TRBJ2-3; TRBD2 agrees at 10 bases. Germline loops: CDR1 ENHRY, CDR2 SYGVKD. CDR3 size: 15 residues. Losses at the gene ends were 10 bases for V and 0 bases for J; bases not matched to a gene: 7. The CDR3 nucleotides read TGTGCCACCCAAGGACTAGCGGTAAGCACAGATACGCAGTATTTT. This encodes CATQGLAVSTDTQYF.

The V gene is TRBV28, the J gene TRBJ1-5; D is ambiguous. Trimming took off 7 bases at V and 6 bases at J, with 10 bases between the two ends. The length of the CDR3 is 12 residues. Germline assignment: CDR1 MDHEN and CDR2 SYDVKM. CDR3 DNA: TGTGCCAGCACCTTAGAAGCTCAGCCCCAGCATTTT. Translated: CASTLEAQPQHF.

This clonotype was counted at least ten times. V gene TRBV27 combines with J gene TRBJ2-5; D is perhaps TRBD1 or TRBD2 (5 bases each). CDR3 length equals 12 residues. Germline-derived CDR1 and CDR2 are MNHEY and SMNVEV (reference sequence). Trimming took 7 bases from V and 10 from J, leaving 16 bases between them. DNA for the CDR3: TGTGCCAGCACTTCTCCCCCGGGACGCCAGTACTTC. As protein: CASTSPPGRQYF.

This clonotype was detected a few times. This chain links TRBV12-3 or TRBV12-4 with TRBJ2-5; TRBD1 matches at 9 bases. The CDR3 sequence is 16 residues long. V lost 5 bases and J lost 6; bases outside the gene matches: 13. The CDR3 loop is CASSRVATGGRQTQYF. The CDR3 nucleotides read TGTGCCAGCAGTCGTGTGGCTACAGGGGGCAGGCAGACCCAGTACTTC.

The V gene is TRBV6-1, the J gene TRBJ1-2, with D maybe TRBD1 (5 bases). Germline loops: CDR1 MNHNS, CDR2 SASEGT. With 6 bases removed from V and 5 bases from J, the gap between germline ends came to 13 bases. The CDR3 consists of 13 residues. The CDR3: CASSLSGIYGYTF. For the CDR3, the DNA is TGTGCCAGCAGCCTATCAGGGATTTATGGCTACACCTTC.

This chain links TRBV19 with TRBJ2-7; 7 nucleotides agree with TRBD2. In germline, CDR1 is LNHDA, CDR2 SQIVND (reference sequence). V shed 3 bases, J shed 5 bases, and the junction held 10 bases outside the gene matches. The CDR3 contains 15 residues. CDR3 loop: CASSISGGRFDEQYF. The CDR3 coding sequence is TGTGCCAGTAGTATCTCAGGCGGGAGATTCGACGAGCAGTACTTC. Based on the CDR3 plus reference TRBV19 and TRBJ2-7, the full variable domain is DGGITQSPKYLFRKEGQNVTLSCEQNLNHDAMYWYRQDPGQGLRLIYYSQIVNDFQKGDIAEGYSVSREKKESFPLTVTSAQKNPTAFYLCASSISGGRFDEQYFGPGTRLTVT.

This clonotype was found a few times. The chain recombines TRBV6-1 with TRBJ2-5, with 11 bases identical to TRBD1. The CDR3 sequence is 18 residues long. With V trimmed by 4 bases and J by 3 bases, 13 bases remained unmatched. Germline lookup yields CDR1 MNHNS and CDR2 SASEGT. In DNA form, the CDR3 reads TGTGCCAGCAGTGCCACGGCCGGGACAGGGGGAATCGAAGAGACCCAGTACTTC. Residues: CASSATAGTGGIEETQYF.

Remarks on this clonotype: One end of the junction varies from germline; a read error may be responsible. The chain recombines TRBV5-1 with TRBJ1-1, with D hard to call. The CDR3 has 14 residues. Germline V lookup: CDR1 SGHRS, CDR2 YFSETQ. The CDR3 here is CASSVQTGNTEASF. The CDR3 nucleotides read TGCGCCAGCAGCGTCCAAACCGGGAACACTGAAGCTTCCTTT.

This clonotype occurred a few times. The genes are TRBV12-3 or TRBV12-4 and TRBJ2-1; TRBD2 agrees at 12 bases. This CDR3 comprises 16 residues. With V trimmed by 8 bases and J by 9 bases, 14 bases remained unmatched. The CDR3 DNA is TGTGCCAGCCGTGATGAGACTAGCGGGAGATATGCTGAGCAGTTCTTC. This codes for CASRDETSGRYAEQFF.